This T cell receptor beta chain was recorded in a study of blood T cells in healthy people across ages. A second roughly 6 to 12 cycle PCR used barcoded and J-beta primers. Tags on each cDNA molecule came from a template-switch adaptor with 12 random nucleotides. Each single sample gave us at least 2.5 million CDR3-containing paired-end reads. TCRdb called the 5' RACE reads again in MiXCR, with one record for every CDR3 protein. The sample records 1.5 million to 2 million distinct CDR3 sequences, approximately 28% being singletons. The length of the CDR3 is 14 residues. Trimming took 4 bases from V and 8 from J; bases not matched to a gene: 5. Of note for this clonotype: Its specificity is not known. A much larger clone sits a single nucleotide away, making a read error possible.

Overall study results and limits: Diversity figures based on one million T cells were deemed too low. Per million T cells, TCR beta diversity dropped roughly linearly as age increased.

The sequencing input was blood. This chain connects TRBV12-3 or TRBV12-4 to TRBJ2-1; the match to TRBD2 covers 10 bases. This receptor was obtained from a woman aged 25 to 45 in good health. DNA for the CDR3: TGTGCCAGCAGTTACCTAGCGGGAGCGGATGAGCAGTTCTTC. The encoded protein is CASSYLAGADEQFF.